A single sample gave rise to the 10 T cell receptor beta chains below, sequenced in a study of OX40 agonist ivuxolimab in advanced cancers. Libraries were prepared by immunoSEQ multiplex PCR; TCRdb keeps only in-frame clonotypes and omits some of them. The profile shows 30,000 to 45,000 clones, about four fifths of them singletons. The starting material was CD4+ or CD8+ T cells sorted from blood, obtained in a trial of the OX40 agonist ivuxolimab. These receptors all come from an adult with an advanced solid tumor such as melanoma, head and neck, liver or kidney cancer.

The V gene is TRBV19, the J gene TRBJ2-4; 8 positions agree with TRBD1. Germline loops: CDR1 LNHDA, CDR2 SQIVND (reference sequence). The V segment lost 3 bases and the J segment 2 bases; nucleotides outside the gene matches: 6. This CDR3 spans 16 amino acids. This CDR3 reads CASSIRGQEPKNIQYF. As DNA, the CDR3 is TGTGCCAGTAGTATTAGGGGACAGGAGCCCAAAAACATTCAGTACTTC.

The chain employs TRBV6-5 and TRBJ1-6; TRBD1 is a possible D gene (5 bases). Germline V gene lookup returns CDR1 MNHEY and CDR2 SVGAGI. V was clipped by 4 bases and J by 8 bases, with 18 bases between them. CDR3 length: 16 amino acids. In DNA form, the CDR3 reads TGTGCCAGCAGTTCAACCTCCGGGACTAATCATTCACCCCTCCACTTT. Protein product: CASSSTSGTNHSPLHF.

This clone was seen only a few times. The rearrangement uses TRBV14 and TRBJ2-7, with no clear D. This CDR3 spans 13 amino acids. Germline CDR1 and CDR2: SGHDN and FVKESK. Trimming took off 5 bases at V and 6 bases at J, with 14 bases between the two ends. The CDR3 protein is CASSSSSGREQYF. The DNA of the CDR3 is TGTGCCAGCAGCTCAAGTTCTGGGCGCGAGCAGTACTTC.

The chain uses TRBV7-8 and TRBJ2-5; the match to TRBD1 covers 8 bases. Unmatched junction bases numbered 2, after V lost 5 bases and J lost 3 bases. CDR1 and CDR2 from the germline V gene are SGHVS and FQNEAQ. CDR3 length equals 13 residues. DNA of the CDR3: TGTGCCAGCAGCACGGACAGGGAAGAGACCCAGTACTTC. Protein: CASSTDREETQYF.

The J gene is TRBJ1-5, the V gene TRBV4-2; D may be TRBD1 (5 bases). Germline V CDR1 and CDR2: LGHNA, YNFKEQ. This CDR3 spans 16 amino acids. The V end lost 1 base, the J end lost 7 bases, and 17 bases lay between the germline ends. The chain's CDR3 is CASSQAGGSNSQPQHF. The DNA of the CDR3 is TGTGCCAGCAGCCAAGCTGGGGGATCCAATTCCCAGCCCCAGCATTTT.

The chain recombines TRBV6-6 with TRBJ2-3, with 11 bases aligning to TRBD2. V dropped 4 bases and J dropped 2; count of bases not matched to a gene: 2. CDR3 size: 15 residues. The germline CDR1 and CDR2 sequences are MNHNY and SVGAGI (reference sequence). CDR3 protein: CASSLTSGVTDTQYF. CDR3 DNA sequence: TGTGCCAGCAGTTTGACTAGCGGGGTCACAGATACGCAGTATTTT.

The J gene is TRBJ2-1, the V gene TRBV11-3, with 7 positions matching TRBD2. CDR3 length equals 15 residues. Trimming removed 5 bases from V and 7 bases from J; junction bases left unmatched: 11. Germline lookup yields CDR1 SGHNT and CDR2 YENEEA. The CDR3 sequence is CASSPGTTFRNEQFF. The CDR3 coding sequence is TGTGCCAGCAGCCCCGGGACTACTTTTAGGAATGAGCAGTTCTTC.

This clone was seen more than once but under ten times. The chain combines TRBV2 with TRBJ2-7; TRBD1 matches at 10 bases. J lost 2 bases, V lost 8 bases, and 6 bases had no gene match. CDR1 and CDR2 (germline): SNHLY, FYNNEI. The CDR3 is 14 amino acids. The chain's CDR3 is CASWGTGETYEQYF. CDR3 nucleotide sequence: TGTGCCAGCTGGGGGACAGGGGAAACCTACGAGCAGTACTTC.

This rearrangement joins TRBV6-1 to TRBJ2-1, with 7 bases that match TRBD2. Germline CDR1 reads MNHNS; CDR2 reads SASEGT. The CDR3 consists of 14 residues. V dropped 6 bases and J dropped 1; count of bases not matched to a gene: 3. CDR3 residues: CASRAGLSYNEQFF. Written as DNA, the CDR3 is TGTGCCAGCAGAGCGGGATTATCCTACAATGAGCAGTTCTTC.

The chain recombines TRBV19 with TRBJ1-1; no definite D call. The V and J ends lost 3 bases and 1 base respectively, with 6 bases between them. The germline V gene has CDR1 LNHDA and CDR2 SQIVND (reference sequence). The CDR3 loop spans 13 amino acids. CDR3 bases: TGTGCCAGTAGTATCTGGGAGAACACTGAAGCTTTCTTT. This encodes CASSIWENTEAFF.